These 32 T cell receptor beta chains were all obtained from the same sample, sequenced in a study of OX40 agonist ivuxolimab in advanced cancers. Library prep was done by the immunoSEQ multiplex PCR assay. What TCRdb holds here is the immuneACCESS table cut down to in-frame rearrangements. Part of the clones is not present; checked against another copy, under half of the missing clones reflect an unresolved V gene, and the others are unexplained. This sample comprises tens of thousands of clones, 80% to 90% of them detected only once. Of the sample, about 13% is held by the ten largest clones. The source material was CD4+ or CD8+ T cells sorted from blood, sampled in a trial of the OX40 agonist ivuxolimab. These receptors were collected from an adult with an advanced solid tumor such as melanoma, head and neck, liver or kidney cancer.

The chain uses TRBV27 and TRBJ1-5; 7 bases map to TRBD1. The CDR3 sequence is 16 residues long. Germline V gene sequence: CDR1 MNHEY, CDR2 SMNVEV (reference sequence). Trimming cost V 3 bases and J 11 bases; bases outside gene matches: 16. CDR3 region: CASSFLGGDSVRSQHF. The CDR3 DNA sequence: TGTGCCAGCAGTTTCCTAGGAGGGGACAGCGTAAGGTCCCAGCATTTT.

In this sample, this clone turned up once. The rearrangement links TRBV19 to TRBJ2-7; possibly TRBD1 or TRBD2 for D (5 bases each). Germline CDR1 reads LNHDA; CDR2 reads SQIVND (reference sequence). V lost 4 bases and J 2 bases, leaving 15 bases between the germline ends. The CDR3 extends over 15 amino acids. CDR3 amino acids: CASSKRREWTYEQYF. The CDR3 DNA follows: TGTGCCAGTAGTAAACGCAGGGAGTGGACCTACGAGCAGTACTTC. The variable domain in full, with the rest retrieved from reference TRBV19 and TRBJ2-7, is DGGITQSPKYLFRKEGQNVTLSCEQNLNHDAMYWYRQDPGQGLRLIYYSQIVNDFQKGDIAEGYSVSREKKESFPLTVTSAQKNPTAFYLCASSKRREWTYEQYFGPGTRLTVT.

This chain connects TRBV19 to TRBJ2-7, with a tentative D call TRBD2 (6 bases). V gave up 6 bases and J gave up 5 bases, with 14 bases separating them. The length of the CDR3 is 13 residues. Per germline, CDR1 LNHDA and CDR2 SQIVND (reference sequence). CDR3: CASRRGASDEQYF. The CDR3 bases are TGTGCCAGTAGACGCGGGGCAAGTGACGAGCAGTACTTC.

This clone was counted at least ten times. V is TRBV4-1 and J is TRBJ2-2; the D call may be TRBD1 or TRBD2 (5 bases each). Germline V gene data show CDR1 as MGHRA and CDR2 as YSYEKL. The CDR3 contains 12 residues. V lost 5 bases, J lost 5 bases, and 6 bases lay in between. The CDR3 sequence is CASSEGTGELFF. The CDR3 nucleotides read TGCGCCAGCAGCGAGGGGACCGGGGAGCTGTTTTTT.

The V and J genes are TRBV30 and TRBJ2-1; a possible D gene is TRBD2 (5 bases). The ends were cut back, 0 bases at V and 2 bases at J, with 17 bases in the middle. The CDR3 sequence is 17 residues long. Germline CDR1 is GTSNPN and CDR2 is SVGIG (reference sequence). The CDR3 DNA is TGTGCCTGGAGTGTACACGACTCACTCGGGGCCTACAATGAGCAGTTCTTC. Translation: CAWSVHDSLGAYNEQFF.

The chain couples TRBV9 to TRBJ2-6, with D hard to call. The germline CDR1 and CDR2 sequences are SGDLS and YYNGEE. The CDR3 extends over 14 amino acids. The ends were cut back, 4 bases at V and 3 bases at J, with 8 bases in the middle. In DNA form, the CDR3 reads TGTGCCAGCAGCCCCCTCGATGGGGCCAACGTCCTGACTTTC. It specifies CASSPLDGANVLTF.

The rearrangement joins TRBV6-1 to TRBJ2-3; 10 bases fit TRBD2. J was trimmed by 3 bases and V by 6 bases; bases with no gene match: 9. CDR1 MNHNS and CDR2 SASEGT come from the germline V gene. The CDR3 loop spans 16 amino acids. Here the CDR3 reads CASSEQLAGPTDTQYF. The CDR3 DNA sequence: TGTGCCAGCAGCGAACAACTAGCGGGGCCTACAGATACGCAGTATTTT.

This chain connects TRBV28 to TRBJ2-1; D is ambiguous. Germline V gene lookup returns CDR1 MDHEN and CDR2 SYDVKM. With 5 bases removed from V and 5 bases from J, the gap between germline ends came to 4 bases. This CDR3 is 11 amino acids long. The CDR3 reads CASSPNNEQFF. CDR3 nucleotides: TGTGCCAGCAGTCCAAACAATGAGCAGTTCTTC.

The CDR3 is CASSYGTSGRSSYEQYF. As DNA, the CDR3 is TGTGCCAGCAGTTACGGGACTAGCGGGCGAAGCTCCTACGAGCAGTACTTC. The chain has TRBV2 and TRBJ2-7, with 12 nucleotides matching TRBD2. Germline trimming cut 5 bases from V and 0 bases from J; bases unmatched to any gene: 8. Germline values: CDR1 SNHLY, CDR2 FYNNEI. This CDR3 contains 17 residues.

The chain uses TRBV19 and TRBJ1-2, with D perhaps matching TRBD1 (5 bases). V shed 5 bases and J shed 3 bases, with 10 bases lying between them. Germline CDR1 reads LNHDA; CDR2 reads SQIVND (reference sequence). The CDR3 is 13 amino acids. CDR3 sequence: CASSGDLYYGYTF. The CDR3 bases are TGTGCCAGTAGTGGGGACTTATACTATGGCTACACCTTC. Combining the CDR3 with reference TRBV19 and TRBJ1-2 gives the whole variable domain DGGITQSPKYLFRKEGQNVTLSCEQNLNHDAMYWYRQDPGQGLRLIYYSQIVNDFQKGDIAEGYSVSREKKESFPLTVTSAQKNPTAFYLCASSGDLYYGYTFGSGTRLTVV.

The chain joins TRBV19 to TRBJ2-5; the match to TRBD1 covers 7 bases. Per germline, CDR1 LNHDA and CDR2 SQIVND (reference sequence). V was clipped by 6 bases and J by 5 bases; unmatched bases: 6. This CDR3 has 13 amino acids. This chain's CDR3 is CASRLTGLETQYF. The CDR3, as DNA: TGTGCCAGTAGATTGACAGGGTTGGAGACCCAGTACTTC.

CDR3 DNA sequence: TGTGCCAGCAGCTTAACAGGGGGCGGAGATACGCAGTATTTT. Encoded protein: CASSLTGGGDTQYF. The gene calls are TRBV7-3 and TRBJ2-3; 7 positions match TRBD1. Trimming at V came to 0 bases and at J to 5 bases, leaving 2 bases not matched to a gene. Per the germline V gene, CDR1 is SGHTA and CDR2 is FQGTGA. This CDR3 has 14 residues.

The J gene is TRBJ1-1, the V gene TRBV27, with 9 bases aligning to TRBD1. The V and J ends lost 5 bases and 8 bases, in that order; junction bases with no gene match: 6. Germline assignment: CDR1 MNHEY and CDR2 SMNVEV (reference sequence). The CDR3 covers 13 residues. Here the CDR3 DNA reads TGTGCCAGCAGTGACACGGGACAGGGAGAAGCTTTCTTT. This sequence encodes CASSDTGQGEAFF.

The chain is built from TRBV5-5 and TRBJ2-7; TRBD1 matches at 7 bases. After removal of 3 bases from V and 0 bases from J, the junction contained 3 bases not matched to a gene. This CDR3 is 14 amino acids long. CDR1 is SGHKS and CDR2 is YYEKEE in the germline V gene (reference sequence). CDR3 in DNA: TGTGCCAGCAGCTGGGGACAGTACTCCTACGAGCAGTACTTC. Amino acid sequence: CASSWGQYSYEQYF.

The chain employs TRBV9 and TRBJ1-4; unclear D gene. The V end was cut by 3 bases, the J end by 0 bases, with 3 bases between. CDR1 is SGDLS and CDR2 is YYNGEE in the germline V gene. The CDR3 spans 13 residues. The DNA for the CDR3 is TGTGCCAGCAGCGGAACAACTAATGAAAAACTGTTTTTT. Protein: CASSGTTNEKLFF.

In this sample, this clone turned up once. This chain links TRBV4-1 with TRBJ2-7; TRBD1 is a possible D gene (5 bases). This CDR3 is 14 amino acids long. Trimming removed 0 bases from V and 4 bases from J, with 10 bases in between. The germline V gene encodes CDR1 MGHRA and CDR2 YSYEKL. CDR3 sequence (DNA): TGCGCCAGCAGCCAAGAACCCCCAGGGTACGAGCAGTACTTC. Its translation: CASSQEPPGYEQYF.

The chain uses TRBV7-9 and TRBJ2-2, with D maybe TRBD1 (6 bases). The germline V gene encodes CDR1 SEHNR and CDR2 FQNEAQ (reference sequence). Trimming removed 2 bases from V and 5 bases from J, with 9 bases in between. This CDR3 comprises 14 residues. CDR3 region: CASSLYRETGELFF. In nucleotides, the CDR3 is TGTGCCAGCAGCTTATACAGGGAAACCGGGGAGCTGTTTTTT. The full variable domain, in which reference TRBV7-9 and TRBJ2-2 provide the parts outside the CDR3, is DTGVSQNPRHKITKRGQNVTFRCDPISEHNRLYWYRQTLGQGPEFLTYFQNEAQLEKSRLLSDRFSAERPKGSFSTLEIQRTEQGDSAMYLCASSLYRETGELFFGEGSRLTVL.

The V and J genes are TRBV18 and TRBJ2-3; 9 bases align to TRBD2. The germline gives CDR1 KGHSH, CDR2 LQKENI. V shed 2 bases and J 5 bases; nucleotides not matched to a gene: 8. This CDR3 region has 16 residues. Written as DNA, the CDR3 is TGTGCCAGCTCACCAGTGAGCAGCGGGAGGATAGATACGCAGTATTTT. It yields the protein CASSPVSSGRIDTQYF.

With regard to this clone: Its ends do not fully match the called genes, so a read error is possible. CDR3 in amino acids: CATSGLVTYKQYF. In DNA, the CDR3 is TGTGCCACCTCTGGACTGGTAACCTACAAGCAGTACTTC. The V and J genes are TRBV19 and TRBJ2-7, with D perhaps matching TRBD2 (5 bases). The CDR3 runs to 13 residues. The germline V gene has CDR1 LNHDA and CDR2 SQIVND (reference sequence).

This chain joins TRBV4-2 and TRBJ1-6; TRBD1 matches 7 bases. V was pared by 4 bases and J by 3 bases, with 9 bases of the junction left unmatched. This CDR3 has 17 amino acids. Germline V lookup: CDR1 LGHNA, CDR2 YNFKEQ. CDR3 DNA: TGTGCCAGCAGCCCCAACAGGGGCCCCGACTATAATTCACCCCTCCACTTT. Amino acid sequence: CASSPNRGPDYNSPLHF.

This clone has more than one count but fewer than ten. The gene calls are TRBV11-2 and TRBJ2-7, with TRBD1 matching 8 bases. With V trimmed by 5 bases and J by 2 bases, 5 bases remained unmatched. Germline-derived CDR1 and CDR2 are SGHAT and FQNNGV. This CDR3 spans 14 amino acids. CDR3 loop: CASSIRTGTYEQYF. In DNA, the CDR3 is TGTGCCAGCAGCATTCGGACAGGGACCTACGAGCAGTACTTC.

This chain joins TRBV19 and TRBJ1-5; the D is unclear. Trimming cost V 0 bases and J 0 bases, with 9 bases left between them. The CDR3 contains 16 residues. The V gene's germline CDR1 is LNHDA and CDR2 SQIVND (reference sequence). The CDR3 reads CASSIDRSYSNQPQHF. The CDR3 nucleotides are TGTGCCAGTAGTATAGATCGCAGTTATAGCAATCAGCCCCAGCATTTT.

The CDR3 DNA sequence: TGTGCCAGCAGCAACGGAGCGGGCCCTAGGGGCGAGCAGTACTTC. The encoded protein is CASSNGAGPRGEQYF. The chain couples TRBV21-1 to TRBJ2-7; TRBD2, the D gene given by the table, was not confirmed from the DNA. TRBV21-1 counts as a pseudogene. The CDR3 runs 15 residues.

This clone was observed once. The rearrangement uses TRBV11-2 and TRBJ2-2, with 10 nucleotides matching TRBD2. The CDR3 has 17 amino acids. V was clipped by 2 bases and J by 2 bases; unmatched bases: 5. Germline loops: CDR1 SGHAT, CDR2 FQNNGV. The CDR3 nucleotides are TGTGCCAGCAGCTTACCTACTAGCGGGAAAAACACCGGGGAGCTGTTTTTT. Protein product: CASSLPTSGKNTGELFF.

The CDR3 sequence is CASRAGLSSYEQYF. In DNA, the CDR3 is TGTGCCAGTAGAGCGGGGCTGAGCTCCTACGAGCAGTACTTC. The rearrangement joins TRBV19 to TRBJ2-7, with TRBD2 matching over 7 bases. Germline V gene sequence: CDR1 LNHDA, CDR2 SQIVND (reference sequence). V shed 6 bases, J shed 0 bases, and the junction held 5 bases outside the gene matches. There are 14 residues in the CDR3.

The V call is TRBV19, the J call TRBJ1-3; TRBD1 matches 9 bases. The CDR3 is 17 amino acids. J gave up 2 bases and V 8 bases, and 13 bases lay outside the gene matches. Germline CDR1 is LNHDA and CDR2 is SQIVND (reference sequence). CDR3 sequence: CASLSRQGEPPGNTIYF. The CDR3 DNA sequence: TGTGCCAGTCTAAGTCGACAGGGGGAACCACCTGGAAACACCATATATTTT.

The rearrangement links TRBV27 to TRBJ1-2; tentative D call: TRBD1 (5 bases). V was cut by 5 bases and J by 6 bases, with 13 bases left in between. The CDR3 is made up of 13 amino acids. The germline V gene has CDR1 MNHEY and CDR2 SMNVEV (reference sequence). CDR3 nucleotides: TGTGCCAGCAGTCCGCGGGACTCCAATGGCTACACCTTC. It is translated as CASSPRDSNGYTF.

The chain's CDR3 is CASSGIGQSKGSPLHF. The CDR3 coding sequence is TGTGCCAGCAGCGGAATAGGACAGTCCAAAGGTTCACCCCTCCACTTT. The chain uses TRBV4-2 and TRBJ1-6; possible D gene TRBD1, 6 bases. Germline loops: CDR1 LGHNA, CDR2 YNFKEQ. Deletions cut 5 bases from V and 9 bases from J, with 20 bases between. There are 16 residues in the CDR3.

This rearrangement joins TRBV27 to TRBJ2-7; a weak D match, TRBD1 (6 bases). V was trimmed by 8 bases and J by 3 bases, leaving 26 bases between them. Germline V lookup: CDR1 MNHEY, CDR2 SMNVEV (reference sequence). The CDR3 runs 17 residues. CDR3 sequence (DNA): TGTGCCAGCGGCAGGACCCCCCCCGGGACACCAGACTACGAGCAGTACTTC. Its protein product is CASGRTPPGTPDYEQYF.

The V and J genes are TRBV25-1 and TRBJ2-7; TRBD2 matches 12 bases. This CDR3 contains 13 residues. Looked up from germline, CDR1 is MGHDK and CDR2 is SYGVNS. V was clipped by 6 bases and J by 4 bases; unmatched bases: 1. CDR3 region: CASRLAGGYEQYF. CDR3 in DNA: TGTGCCAGCAGACTAGCGGGAGGTTACGAGCAGTACTTC.

The chain uses TRBV5-5 and TRBJ2-2, with D maybe TRBD2 (7 bases). Trimming took off 8 bases at V and 6 bases at J, with 17 bases between the two ends. CDR1 is SGHKS and CDR2 is YYEKEE in the germline V gene (reference sequence). The CDR3 has 14 residues. The CDR3 protein is CASRRGAGSGELFF. The CDR3 bases are TGTGCCAGTAGACGGGGGGCCGGGTCCGGGGAGCTGTTTTTT.

The chain is built from TRBV28 and TRBJ1-1; perhaps TRBD1 as D (6 bases). The CDR3 loop spans 13 amino acids. Germline-derived CDR1 and CDR2 are MDHEN and SYDVKM. The V end lost 2 bases, the J end lost 5 bases, and 9 bases lay between the germline ends. CDR3 protein: CASSLRGKTEAFF. CDR3 bases: TGTGCCAGCAGTTTAAGGGGGAAGACTGAAGCTTTCTTT.